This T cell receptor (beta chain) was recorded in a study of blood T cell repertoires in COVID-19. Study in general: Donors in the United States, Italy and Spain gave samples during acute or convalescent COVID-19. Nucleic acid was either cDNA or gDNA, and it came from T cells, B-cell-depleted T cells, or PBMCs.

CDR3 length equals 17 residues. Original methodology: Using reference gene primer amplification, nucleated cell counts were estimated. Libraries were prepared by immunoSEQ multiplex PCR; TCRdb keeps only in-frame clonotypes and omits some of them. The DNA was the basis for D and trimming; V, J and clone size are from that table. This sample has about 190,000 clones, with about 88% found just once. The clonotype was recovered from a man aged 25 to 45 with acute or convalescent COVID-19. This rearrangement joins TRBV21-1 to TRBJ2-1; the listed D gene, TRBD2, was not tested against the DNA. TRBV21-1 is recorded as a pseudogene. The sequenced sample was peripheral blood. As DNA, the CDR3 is TGTGCCAGCAGCAAAGAGTGGACCGGGAGCTCCTACAATGAGCAGTTCTTC. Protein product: CASSKEWTGSSYNEQFF.